This record concerns one T cell receptor beta chain sequence. Its antigen remains unidentified. This specimen belongs to a study of T cell responses to AZD1222 COVID-19 vaccine. General observations from the study: Reports say nearly half of spike-specific TCRs go after unmutated variant regions. Increases in Spike-specific TCR breadth and depth were seen after two AZD1222 doses. Vaccine-associated CD4 TCRs ranged over spike, dominating at 160-218 and 743-854. Sampling that yielded the repertoires occurred only after the peak T cell response.

Data came from immunoSEQ multiplex PCR; TCRdb stores just in-frame clones and leaves some out. The sample holds 140,000 to 150,000 clones, approximately 90% seen once. With 2 bases removed from V and 9 bases from J, the gap between germline ends came to 17 bases. Per germline, CDR1 MDHEN and CDR2 SYDVKM. The CDR3 has 16 residues. The rearrangement joins TRBV28 to TRBJ1-6; D possibly corresponds to TRBD1 (5 bases). Source: peripheral blood, taken 28 days after the second AZD1222 dose. The source of this sequence is an adult who received the AZD1222 COVID-19 vaccine. The chain's CDR3 is CASSLGPLGGASPLHF. The CDR3 nucleotides read TGTGCCAGCAGTTTAGGACCTCTCGGGGGAGCTTCACCCCTCCACTTT.